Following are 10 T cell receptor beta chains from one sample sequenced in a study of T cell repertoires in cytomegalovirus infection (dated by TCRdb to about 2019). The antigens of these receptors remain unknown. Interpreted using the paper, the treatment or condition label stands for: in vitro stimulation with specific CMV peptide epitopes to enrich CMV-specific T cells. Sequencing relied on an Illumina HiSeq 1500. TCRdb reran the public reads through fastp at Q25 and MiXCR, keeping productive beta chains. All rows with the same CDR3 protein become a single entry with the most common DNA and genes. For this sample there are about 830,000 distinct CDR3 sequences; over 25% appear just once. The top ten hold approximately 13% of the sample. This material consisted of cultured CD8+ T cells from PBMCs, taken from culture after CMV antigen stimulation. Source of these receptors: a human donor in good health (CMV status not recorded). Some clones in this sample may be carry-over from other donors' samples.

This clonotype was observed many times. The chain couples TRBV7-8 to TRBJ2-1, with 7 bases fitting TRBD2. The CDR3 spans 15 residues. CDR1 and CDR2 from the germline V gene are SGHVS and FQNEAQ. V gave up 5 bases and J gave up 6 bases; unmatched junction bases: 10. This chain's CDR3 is CASSMPSIAGNEQFF. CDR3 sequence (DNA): TGTGCCAGCAGCATGCCCTCCATAGCGGGCAATGAGCAGTTCTTC.

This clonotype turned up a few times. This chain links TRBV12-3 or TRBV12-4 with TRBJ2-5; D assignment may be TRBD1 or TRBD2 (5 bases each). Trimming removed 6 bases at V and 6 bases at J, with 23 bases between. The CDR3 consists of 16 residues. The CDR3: CASSLRPGPELKTQYF. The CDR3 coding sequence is TGTGCCAGCAGCCTTAGACCGGGGCCCGAACTCAAGACCCAGTACTTC.

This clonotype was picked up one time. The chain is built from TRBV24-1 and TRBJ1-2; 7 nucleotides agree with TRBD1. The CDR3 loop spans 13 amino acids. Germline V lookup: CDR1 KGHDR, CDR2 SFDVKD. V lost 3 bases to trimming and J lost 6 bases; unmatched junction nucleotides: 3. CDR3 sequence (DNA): TGTGCCACCAGTGATAATGACAGGGATGGCTACACCTTC. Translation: CATSDNDRDGYTF.

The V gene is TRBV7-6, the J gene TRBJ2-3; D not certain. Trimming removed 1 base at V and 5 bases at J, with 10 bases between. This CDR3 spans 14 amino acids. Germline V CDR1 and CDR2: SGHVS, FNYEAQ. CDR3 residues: CASSLVGGKDTQYF. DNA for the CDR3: TGTGCCAGCAGCTTAGTGGGCGGCAAAGATACGCAGTATTTT.

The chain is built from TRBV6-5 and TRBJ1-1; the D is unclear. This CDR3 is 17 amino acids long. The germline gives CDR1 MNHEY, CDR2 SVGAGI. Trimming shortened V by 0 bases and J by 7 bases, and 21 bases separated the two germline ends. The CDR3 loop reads CASSYSWAAIEKGEAFF. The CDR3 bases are TGTGCCAGCAGTTACTCTTGGGCAGCCATTGAGAAAGGTGAAGCTTTCTTT.

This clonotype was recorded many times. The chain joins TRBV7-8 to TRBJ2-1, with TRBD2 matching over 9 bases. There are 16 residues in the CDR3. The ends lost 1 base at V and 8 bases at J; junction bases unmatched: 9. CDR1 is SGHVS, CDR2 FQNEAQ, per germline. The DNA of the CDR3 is TGTGCCAGCAGCTTAGTTTCTAGCGGGGTTTTGCATGAGCAGTTCTTC. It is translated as CASSLVSSGVLHEQFF.

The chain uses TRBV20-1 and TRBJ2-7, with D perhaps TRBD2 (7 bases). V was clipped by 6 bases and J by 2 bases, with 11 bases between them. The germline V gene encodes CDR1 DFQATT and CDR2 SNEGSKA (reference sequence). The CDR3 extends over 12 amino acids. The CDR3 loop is CSAPGGPYEQYV. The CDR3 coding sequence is TGCAGTGCCCCGGGGGGCCCCTACGAGCAGTACGTC.

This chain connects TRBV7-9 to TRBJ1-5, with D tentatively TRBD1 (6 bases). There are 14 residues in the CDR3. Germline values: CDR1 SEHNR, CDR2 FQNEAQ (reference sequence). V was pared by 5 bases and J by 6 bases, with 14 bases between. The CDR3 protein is CASSLQQGGQPQHF. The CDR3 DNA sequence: TGTGCCAGCAGCCTCCAACAGGGCGGTCAGCCCCAGCATTTT.

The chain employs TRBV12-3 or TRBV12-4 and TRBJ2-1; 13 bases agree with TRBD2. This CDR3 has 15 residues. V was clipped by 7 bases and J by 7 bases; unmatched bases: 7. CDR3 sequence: CASTPPGLAGNEQFF. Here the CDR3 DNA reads TGTGCCAGCACCCCCCCGGGACTAGCGGGAAATGAGCAGTTCTTC.

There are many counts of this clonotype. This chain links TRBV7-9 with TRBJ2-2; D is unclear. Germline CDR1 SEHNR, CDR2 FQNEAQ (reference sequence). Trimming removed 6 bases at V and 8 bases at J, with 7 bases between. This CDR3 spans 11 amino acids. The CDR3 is CASSPAGELFF. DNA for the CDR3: TGTGCCAGCAGTCCCGCGGGGGAGCTGTTTTTT.